This TCR beta chain was identified in a study of regulatory T cells in long-lasting Graves disease. Germline CDR1 MDHEN, CDR2 SYDVKM. Trimming removed 5 bases from V and 10 bases from J; junction bases left unmatched: 11. This CDR3 has 15 amino acids. CDR3 regions were amplified by Arm-PCR using iRepertoire HTBI primers to build TCR beta libraries. Each CDR3 protein is one row after TCRdb ran MiXCR on the multiplex PCR reads. In the table there are hundreds of thousands of distinct CDR3 sequences, approximately 16% of which are singletons. This clonotype came up a few times. Described time point: newly diagnosed GD, antithyroid drugs for less than 3 months. There was RNA extracted from PBMCs, and the TCR library was made from it. This sample was also put to use in a study of T cells in Graves' hyperthyroidism and ophthalmopathy. In that study: Patients counted as stable if ophthalmopathy did not develop within 18 months.

This chain links TRBV28 with TRBJ1-6; 7 nucleotides match TRBD1. This material consisted of peripheral blood mononuclear cells (PBMCs), taken at new diagnosis, from a patient treated with antithyroid drugs. This receptor was identified in a man in his forties with Graves disease. CDR3 in DNA: TGTGCCAGCAGTCCCAGAGGAGGGGGCAGGTCACCCCTCCACTTT. This encodes CASSPRGGGRSPLHF.